This T cell receptor beta chain was captured in a study of shared clonotypes between healthy human individuals. Study results and caveats: Non-shared clonotypes had lower generation probabilities than those shared by all four donors. Sorted-subset sequencing was shown by rarefaction to be incomplete despite large depth.

As regards this clone: The antigen is undetermined.

Assay runs were performed at deep level. The DNA input per sorted-subset replicate PCR was roughly 0.2 ug, corresponding to around 28,000 T cell genomes. Sequenced by immunoSEQ multiplex PCR; TCRdb stores in-frame clones only, minus some. The sample records 150,000 to 200,000 clones, about 66% being singletons. Trimming removed 5 bases at V and 0 bases at J, with 14 bases between. The CDR3 loop spans 17 amino acids. CDR1 MNHEY and CDR2 SMNVEV come from the germline V gene (reference sequence). Sequencing used memory CD4+ T cells sorted from blood. Specified subset: CD45RA-negative fraction. This chain connects TRBV27 to TRBJ2-6; no clear D. The receptor was derived from a man younger than 45 in good health. DNA for the CDR3: TGTGCCAGCAGTCCCCGTAGGATCCTCTCTGGGGCCAACGTCCTGACTTTC. The encoded protein is CASSPRRILSGANVLTF.